Below are 5 T cell receptor beta chains sequenced from a single sample in a study of T cell responses to AZD1222 COVID-19 vaccine. Only in-frame clones appear in the TCRdb table, and some are missing; sequencing was by immunoSEQ multiplex PCR. The data hold 82,000 or so clones, with 90% observed a single time. The sample here was peripheral blood, taken on day 0 of AZD1222 vaccination. These receptors all stem from an adult in good health.

The gene calls are TRBV5-1 and TRBJ2-2, with D perhaps matching TRBD1 or TRBD2 (5 bases each). Trimming took off 4 bases at V and 4 bases at J, with 14 bases between the two ends. CDR3 size: 15 residues. Germline lookup yields CDR1 SGHRS and CDR2 YFSETQ. The CDR3 loop is CASSEDSGTTGELFF. As DNA, the CDR3 is TGCGCCAGCAGCGAAGACAGCGGAACCACCGGGGAGCTGTTTTTT.

The chain carries TRBV6-5 and TRBJ1-5; no definite D call. CDR3 length: 13 amino acids. V was trimmed by 5 bases and J by 7 bases, leaving 12 bases between them. Germline lookup yields CDR1 MNHEY and CDR2 SVGAGI. CDR3 sequence (DNA): TGTGCCAGCAGTACCCGGATTGGGCAGCCCCAGCATTTT. Its translation: CASSTRIGQPQHF.

The rearrangement uses TRBV19 and TRBJ2-7, with 7 nucleotides matching TRBD1. The CDR3 has 15 amino acids. Germline V gives CDR1 LNHDA, CDR2 SQIVND (reference sequence). V dropped 5 bases and J dropped 6; count of bases not matched to a gene: 13. The DNA of the CDR3 is TGTGCCAGTAGTGTTTCCTGGGGACAGAGAAGCGAGCAGTACTTC. Translating it yields CASSVSWGQRSEQYF.

The chain has TRBV9 and TRBJ2-3, with TRBD2 identical over 7 bases. This CDR3 has 13 residues. With V trimmed by 4 bases and J by 4 bases, 3 bases remained unmatched. In germline, CDR1 is SGDLS, CDR2 YYNGEE. The CDR3: CASSPRGADTQYF. CDR3 DNA: TGTGCCAGCAGCCCCCGGGGGGCAGATACGCAGTATTTT.

V and J are TRBV12-3 or TRBV12-4 and TRBJ1-2; D unclear. The CDR3 is 11 amino acids. The V end was cut by 5 bases, the J end by 5 bases, with 6 bases between. The CDR3 coding sequence is TGTGCCAGCAGTATAGGATATGGCTACACCTTC. Translated, it gives CASSIGYGYTF.